The clone carrying this T cell receptor beta chain was recorded a few times. Its antigen is not identified. The data belong to a study of human T cells and chemical hapten exposure. Regarding the study as a whole: DPC sensitization did not alter TCRs above 1 in 1000 frequency.

Attachment of unique molecular identifiers to individual cDNA molecules was performed in the library. MiXCR, run by TCRdb on the RACE reads, gives a single entry per CDR3 protein. The repertoire includes around 92,000 distinct CDR3 sequences, less than 14% of them detected once, and approximately 3.1% sits in the top ten. The CDR3 covers 14 residues. Germline V gene lookup returns CDR1 SEHNR and CDR2 FQNEAQ (reference sequence). Between the trimmed V and J ends, which lost 3 bases and 4 bases, there was a span of 12 bases. The sample's time point: pre-sensitization, week 0. As to treatment: therapeutic diphenylcyclopropenone sensitization with weekly scalp DPC.

This TCR was sampled from a woman aged 55-69 years with alopecia areata. Some clones in this sample may be carry-over from other donors' samples. The V call is TRBV7-9, the J call TRBJ2-5; D call uncertain. The sequencing here drew on whole blood, taken in connection with sensitization to the hapten diphenylcyclopropenone (DPC). The CDR3 DNA follows: TGTGCCAGCAGCTTTACGACGGTAGTAGAGACCCAGTACTTC. It codes for CASSFTTVVETQYF.